This entry lists 20 T cell receptor beta chains sequenced from one sample in a study of CD8 T cells in ankylosing spondylitis. TCRdb redid the calling of the 5' RACE reads with MiXCR, one entry per CDR3 protein. This table has about 210,000 distinct CDR3 sequences, 7.5% to 9.5% appearing once. The sample taken for sequencing was blood, either unsorted or a sorted T cell fraction (not recorded which). All receptors come from a female donor with ankylosing spondylitis or in good health (not recorded which).

There are many counts of this clonotype. The rearrangement links TRBV5-6 to TRBJ2-5; D unresolved. This CDR3 has 13 residues. V lost 4 bases to trimming and J lost 0 bases, with 7 bases between them. Per germline, CDR1 SGHDT and CDR2 YYEEEE. DNA of the CDR3: TGTGCCAGCAGCCAAGTGTACCAAGAGACCCAGTACTTC. This gives the protein CASSQVYQETQYF.

This clonotype has at least ten counts. J is TRBJ2-5 and V is TRBV5-1, with TRBD2 identical over 8 bases. V dropped 2 bases and J dropped 3; count of bases not matched to a gene: 6. Per germline, CDR1 SGHRS and CDR2 YFSETQ. This CDR3 spans 15 amino acids. CDR3 DNA: TGCGCCAGCAGCTTACAGCGGGAGTTCGAAGAGACCCAGTACTTC. Its translation is CASSLQREFEETQYF.

V gene TRBV12-3 or TRBV12-4 combines with J gene TRBJ2-2; TRBD1 agrees at 8 bases. Losses at the gene ends were 3 bases for V and 2 bases for J; bases not matched to a gene: 8. The CDR3 consists of 17 residues. CDR3 residues: CASSFEPGTGNTGELFF. CDR3 nucleotide sequence: TGTGCCAGCAGTTTCGAACCCGGGACAGGCAACACCGGGGAGCTGTTTTTT.

V gene TRBV7-2 combines with J gene TRBJ2-1; 8 positions match TRBD1. Germline V gene data show CDR1 as SGHTA and CDR2 as FQGNSA. V gave up 6 bases and J gave up 3 bases; unmatched junction bases: 7. This CDR3 comprises 15 residues. The CDR3 is CASSPQGARYNEQFF. The CDR3 bases are TGTGCCAGCAGTCCCCAGGGGGCCCGCTACAATGAGCAGTTCTTC.

This clonotype was observed a few times. The chain links TRBV12-3 or TRBV12-4 to TRBJ2-1; 7 nucleotides align to TRBD2. The CDR3 covers 15 residues. Trimming removed 7 bases from V and 8 bases from J; junction bases left unmatched: 14. This CDR3 is CASTLEAGDRHEQFF. The CDR3 nucleotides are TGTGCCAGCACCTTAGAGGCGGGAGACCGCCATGAGCAGTTCTTC.

Only a few counts were recorded for this clonotype. The rearrangement uses TRBV3-1 and TRBJ2-7; TRBD2 agrees at 8 bases. The J segment lost 2 bases and the V segment lost 4 bases, leaving 7 bases of the junction unmatched. Germline-derived CDR1 and CDR2 are LGHDT and YNNKEL (reference sequence). The CDR3 sequence is 15 residues long. CDR3 region: CASSPLAGDTYEQYF. The CDR3, as DNA: TGTGCCAGCAGCCCGCTAGCGGGTGACACCTACGAGCAGTACTTC.

This clonotype has just a few counts. The CDR3 bases are TGTGCCAGCAGCTTAGCGGGATATCTAGAGACCCAGTACTTC. Translated, it gives CASSLAGYLETQYF. The chain joins TRBV7-2 to TRBJ2-5; D is ambiguous. Germline loops: CDR1 SGHTA, CDR2 FQGNSA. The ends were cut back, 0 bases at V and 4 bases at J, with 9 bases in the middle. CDR3 length: 14 residues.

This clonotype was counted ten times or more. At one end the junction does not follow the germline gene, possibly because of a read error. This chain joins TRBV6-5 and TRBJ2-1; the match to TRBD2 covers 8 bases. CDR1 is MNHEY and CDR2 is SVGAGI in the germline V gene. The CDR3 totals 17 residues. This chain's CDR3 is CASSYSGYGGVYNEQSF. The CDR3 bases are TGTGCCAGCAGTTACTCGGGATACGGGGGGGTCTACAATGAGCAGTCCTTC.

Of note for this clonotype: A much larger clone lies one base from this, so it may be a read error. V gene TRBV4-2 combines with J gene TRBJ2-7; D is perhaps TRBD1 or TRBD2 (5 bases each). Germline assignment: CDR1 LGHNA and CDR2 YNFKEQ. The CDR3 runs 16 residues. In DNA form, the CDR3 reads TGTGCCGGCAGCCAATATGGGGGTTCGAGCTCCTACGAGCAGTACTTC. Protein sequence: CAGSQYGGSSSYEQYF.

This clonotype occurred a few times. The chain carries TRBV20-1 and TRBJ2-3; 10 nucleotides line up with TRBD2. The CDR3 contains 16 residues. V trimming: 7 bases; J trimming: 0 bases; junction bases outside the gene matches: 10. Germline CDR1 and CDR2: DFQATT and SNEGSKA (reference sequence). CDR3 in amino acids: CSVTNPTSGSTDTQYF. The CDR3 DNA follows: TGCAGTGTTACCAATCCGACTAGCGGGAGCACAGATACGCAGTATTTT.

This clonotype was counted ten times or more. The CDR3, as DNA: TGTGCCAGCAGTAAATCCGAGGATAGCAATCAGCCCCAGCATTTT. Translating gives CASSKSEDSNQPQHF. The chain joins TRBV6-1 to TRBJ1-5; D remains ambiguous. Per the germline V gene, CDR1 is MNHNS and CDR2 is SASEGT. The CDR3 runs 15 residues. V was cut by 5 bases and J by 0 bases, with 11 bases left in between.

Many counts were recorded for this clonotype. The rearrangement joins TRBV20-1 to TRBJ2-2; 8 nucleotides match TRBD2. V dropped 2 bases and J dropped 4; count of bases not matched to a gene: 6. The CDR3 loop spans 15 amino acids. CDR1 DFQATT and CDR2 SNEGSKA come from the germline V gene (reference sequence). The CDR3 protein is CSARPAGVRTGELFF. For the CDR3, the DNA is TGCAGTGCTAGACCAGCGGGGGTTCGCACCGGGGAGCTGTTTTTT.

There are many counts of this clonotype. The chain links TRBV9 to TRBJ1-2; 8 nucleotides match TRBD1. From germline, CDR1 is SGDLS and CDR2 YYNGEE. The V segment lost 4 bases and the J segment 5 bases; nucleotides outside the gene matches: 10. The CDR3 extends over 15 amino acids. DNA for the CDR3: TGTGCCAGCAGCCCGGGGACAGGATCTACTTATGGCTACACCTTC. As protein: CASSPGTGSTYGYTF. Combining the CDR3 with reference TRBV9 and TRBJ1-2 gives the whole variable domain DSGVTQTPKHLITATGQRVTLRCSPRSGDLSVYWYQQSLDQGLQFLIQYYNGEERAKGNILERFSAQQFPDLHSELNLSSLELGDSALYFCASSPGTGSTYGYTFGSGTRLTVV.

This clonotype was found many times. The V call is TRBV15, the J call TRBJ2-1; D is perhaps TRBD2 (6 bases). This CDR3 is 13 amino acids long. Germline CDR1 and CDR2: LNHNV and YYDKDF (reference sequence). Trimming took 2 bases from V and 10 from J, leaving 12 bases between them. The DNA of the CDR3 is TGTGCCACCAGCAGAACACTAGCCGGGGAGCAGTTCTTC. As protein: CATSRTLAGEQFF.

In its sample, this clonotype was seen many times. CDR3 coding DNA: TGCAGCGTTGGAAAGCGGGAGGGAACCTACGAGCAGTACTTC. Protein sequence: CSVGKREGTYEQYF. V is TRBV29-1 and J is TRBJ2-7; 10 bases match TRBD2. V trimming: 4 bases; J trimming: 2 bases; junction bases outside the gene matches: 5. Germline CDR1 and CDR2: SQVTM and ANQGSEA. The CDR3 covers 14 residues.

This clonotype was counted many times. The V gene is TRBV7-2, the J gene TRBJ1-1; D remains unclear. Trimming removed 1 base from V and 6 bases from J, with 9 bases in between. CDR1 and CDR2 (germline): SGHTA, FQGNSA. This CDR3 region has 13 residues. The CDR3 DNA reads TGTGCCAGCAGCTTAGAGGTCACAGCTGAAGCTTTCTTT. This gives the protein CASSLEVTAEAFF.

Ten or more counts support this clonotype. This chain connects TRBV5-1 to TRBJ2-6, with TRBD1 identical over 7 bases. The length of the CDR3 is 15 residues. Looked up from germline, CDR1 is SGHRS and CDR2 is YFSETQ. V shed 4 bases, J shed 0 bases, and the junction held 1 base outside the gene matches. CDR3 region: CASSRDSSGANVLTF. The CDR3 bases are TGCGCCAGCAGCAGGGACAGCTCTGGGGCCAACGTCCTGACTTTC.

This clonotype was picked up many times. As DNA, the CDR3 is TGTGCCAGCAGCTTAACAGGGGGCCGTTCCTATAATTCACCCCTCCACTTT. Protein product: CASSLTGGRSYNSPLHF. This chain links TRBV7-2 with TRBJ1-6; 9 bases line up with TRBD1. Germline CDR1 reads SGHTA; CDR2 reads FQGNSA. The CDR3 runs to 17 residues. The V gene end was trimmed by 2 bases and the J gene end by 1 base; junction bases not matched to a gene: 3.

This clonotype was seen repeatedly, ten times or more. Here the CDR3 DNA reads TGCGCCAGCAGTCAGACTAGCGGCACCGGGGAGCTGTTTTTT. Translated: CASSQTSGTGELFF. The V and J genes are TRBV10-1 and TRBJ2-2; 9 bases fit TRBD2. The CDR3 totals 14 residues. V trimming: 5 bases; J trimming: 4 bases; junction bases outside the gene matches: 2. Germline loops: CDR1 WNHNN, CDR2 SYGVQD (reference sequence).

There are many counts of this clonotype. The chain is built from TRBV12-3 or TRBV12-4 and TRBJ1-1; no clear D gene. Deletions cut 2 bases from V and 0 bases from J, with 4 bases between. This CDR3 has 13 residues. The CDR3 bases are TGTGCCAGCAGTTTACGAGTGAACACTGAAGCTTTCTTT. It translates to CASSLRVNTEAFF.